One and the same sample provided the 21 T cell receptor beta chains below, sequenced in a study of fetal regulatory T cell absence and autoimmunity. Data came from immunoSEQ multiplex PCR; TCRdb stores just in-frame clones and leaves some out. The data show about 50,000 clones, 70% to 85% seen once. Sequenced input: cord blood. These receptors were obtained from a newborn boy with IPEX syndrome.

This chain links TRBV19 with TRBJ2-7, with no clear D. Trimming cost V 3 bases and J 5 bases, with 11 bases left between them. This CDR3 is 13 amino acids long. Germline V gives CDR1 LNHDA, CDR2 SQIVND (reference sequence). This CDR3 is CASSIVPLDEQYF. CDR3 coding DNA: TGTGCCAGTAGTATCGTACCCTTGGACGAGCAGTACTTC. The variable domain in full, with the rest retrieved from reference TRBV19 and TRBJ2-7, is DGGITQSPKYLFRKEGQNVTLSCEQNLNHDAMYWYRQDPGQGLRLIYYSQIVNDFQKGDIAEGYSVSREKKESFPLTVTSAQKNPTAFYLCASSIVPLDEQYFGPGTRLTVT.

The rearrangement joins TRBV5-1 to TRBJ1-6; 9 nucleotides align to TRBD1. The V segment lost 5 bases and the J segment 7 bases; nucleotides outside the gene matches: 7. Germline lookup yields CDR1 SGHRS and CDR2 YFSETQ. CDR3 length: 15 amino acids. The DNA of the CDR3 is TGCGCCAGCAGTTCTGGACAGGGGAACAATTCACCCCTCCACTTT. Its translation is CASSSGQGNNSPLHF.

The V call is TRBV7-9, the J call TRBJ1-4, with 8 nucleotides matching TRBD1. V dropped 1 base and J dropped 8; count of bases not matched to a gene: 6. The CDR3 extends over 15 amino acids. Looked up from germline, CDR1 is SEHNR and CDR2 is FQNEAQ (reference sequence). The CDR3 protein is CASSLDGQGGEKLFF. The DNA for the CDR3 is TGTGCCAGCAGCTTAGATGGACAGGGAGGGGAAAAACTGTTTTTT.

This clone was counted between two and nine times. The rearrangement uses TRBV7-9 and TRBJ1-5, with a weak D call TRBD1 (5 bases). CDR1 and CDR2 (germline): SEHNR, FQNEAQ (reference sequence). V dropped 6 bases and J dropped 3 bases, with 9 bases sitting between them. The CDR3 spans 13 residues. CDR3 in DNA: TGTGCCAGCAGTACGGACAACAATCAGCCCCAGCATTTT. As protein: CASSTDNNQPQHF.

The sample holds one count of this clone. This chain uses TRBV4-2 with TRBJ2-5; D unclear. Germline values: CDR1 LGHNA, CDR2 YNFKEQ. V dropped 0 bases and J dropped 2 bases, with 13 bases sitting between them. The length of the CDR3 is 16 residues. CDR3 nucleotides: TGTGCCAGCAGCCAAGATATGGCCCTGGGACAAGAGACCCAGTACTTC. Translated: CASSQDMALGQETQYF.

The rearrangement uses TRBV5-4 and TRBJ2-7; 13 nucleotides align to TRBD2. Germline V CDR1 and CDR2: SGHNT, YYREEE (reference sequence). V was clipped by 4 bases and J by 4 bases; unmatched bases: 5. The CDR3 covers 15 residues. CDR3 in DNA: TGTGCCAGCAGCACAGGACTAGCGGGAGAGTACGAGCAGTACTTC. Its protein product is CASSTGLAGEYEQYF.

The V call is TRBV9, the J call TRBJ2-7, with D maybe TRBD2 (5 bases). This CDR3 has 19 residues. Germline V gene lookup returns CDR1 SGDLS and CDR2 YYNGEE. With 0 bases removed from V and 3 bases from J, the gap between germline ends came to 25 bases. CDR3 in amino acids: CASSVVGSPKLLLFYEQYF. In nucleotides, the CDR3 is TGTGCCAGCAGCGTAGTTGGGAGTCCGAAGCTCCTTTTATTCTACGAGCAGTACTTC.

This clone was seen more than once but under ten times. This rearrangement joins TRBV5-6 to TRBJ1-6; no firm D call. V was shortened by 0 bases and J by 5 bases, with 15 bases between the two germline ends. CDR1 SGHDT and CDR2 YYEEEE come from the germline V gene. The CDR3 extends over 17 amino acids. CDR3 in DNA: TGTGCCAGCAGCTTGGGAACTTGGGCTCGGGATAATTCACCCCTCCACTTT. Amino acids: CASSLGTWARDNSPLHF. Complete variable domain (other parts from reference TRBV5-6 and TRBJ1-6): DAGVTQSPTHLIKTRGQQVTLRCSPKSGHDTVSWYQQALGQGPQFIFQYYEEEERQRGNFPDRFSGHQFPNYSSELNVNALLLGDSALYLCASSLGTWARDNSPLHFGNGTRLTVT.

V is TRBV18 and J is TRBJ2-3; the D is unclear. The CDR3 has 14 amino acids. Germline lookup yields CDR1 KGHSH and CDR2 LQKENI. The V end lost 0 bases, the J end lost 2 bases, and 6 bases lay between the germline ends. This CDR3 reads CASSPPTSTDTQYF. The CDR3 nucleotides are TGTGCCAGCTCACCACCTACTTCCACAGATACGCAGTATTTT.

This chain joins TRBV27 and TRBJ2-6, with 10 bases aligning to TRBD1. Trimming cost V 2 bases and J 0 bases; bases outside gene matches: 7. CDR1 and CDR2 (germline): MNHEY, SMNVEV (reference sequence). This CDR3 has 19 residues. CDR3 in amino acids: CASSLIGQGVLSGANVLTF. In nucleotides, the CDR3 is TGTGCCAGCAGTTTAATAGGACAGGGGGTTCTCTCTGGGGCCAACGTCCTGACTTTC.

Only one count was recorded for this clone. The chain combines TRBV9 with TRBJ1-3; 8 bases are a match to TRBD1. The CDR3 loop spans 17 amino acids. Germline-derived CDR1 and CDR2 are SGDLS and YYNGEE. The ends lost 3 bases at V and 6 bases at J; junction bases unmatched: 14. CDR3 in amino acids: CASSARSGPGGLNTIYF. The CDR3 nucleotides are TGTGCCAGCAGCGCGAGAAGCGGACCAGGGGGCCTAAACACCATATATTTT.

The genes are TRBV6-6 and TRBJ2-3; D is perhaps TRBD2 (5 bases). Germline CDR1 is MNHNY and CDR2 is SVGAGI (reference sequence). The germline V and J ends were trimmed by 2 bases and 1 base, with 10 bases remaining between them. The CDR3 extends over 15 amino acids. The chain's CDR3 is CASSYRGYGTDTQYF. The CDR3 bases are TGTGCCAGCAGTTACCGAGGGTACGGCACAGATACGCAGTATTTT.

The rearrangement uses TRBV5-1 and TRBJ2-7; possibly TRBD1 or TRBD2 for D (6 bases each). The CDR3 has 13 residues. CDR1 is SGHRS, CDR2 YFSETQ, per germline. Trimming left V 7 bases short and J 5 bases short, with 16 bases between. The CDR3 coding sequence is TGCGCCAGCGGGAGGTTGGACAGCCACGAGCAGTACTTC. This sequence encodes CASGRLDSHEQYF.

Only a few counts were recorded for this clone. The chain recombines TRBV6-5 with TRBJ1-2; possible D gene TRBD1, 6 bases. The V gene's germline CDR1 is MNHEY and CDR2 SVGAGI. The CDR3 is 14 amino acids. Trimming left V 3 bases short and J 1 base short, with 9 bases between. CDR3 loop: CASSYLGHNYGYTF. CDR3 DNA sequence: TGTGCCAGCAGTTATTTGGGACATAACTATGGCTACACCTTC.

The chain is built from TRBV6-4 and TRBJ1-2; D gene ambiguous. Germline V gene sequence: CDR1 MRHNA, CDR2 SNTAGT. This CDR3 spans 12 amino acids. V was trimmed by 0 bases and J by 7 bases, leaving 6 bases between them. CDR3 DNA: TGTGCCAGCAGTGACTCCAGCGGTGGCTACACCTTC. The encoded protein is CASSDSSGGYTF.

This clone was recorded a few times. The chain recombines TRBV9 with TRBJ2-7, with TRBD2 matching 9 bases. The germline V gene has CDR1 SGDLS and CDR2 YYNGEE. The CDR3 spans 14 residues. Trimming cost V 3 bases and J 9 bases; bases outside gene matches: 10. CDR3 in amino acids: CASSGSGGVQGQYF. In nucleotides, the CDR3 is TGTGCCAGCAGCGGTAGCGGGGGAGTCCAAGGGCAGTACTTC.

The genes are TRBV27 and TRBJ1-2, with D perhaps TRBD1 (5 bases). Germline V gene sequence: CDR1 MNHEY, CDR2 SMNVEV (reference sequence). The CDR3 spans 16 residues. V gave up 6 bases and J gave up 6 bases, with 23 bases separating them. The CDR3 DNA sequence: TGTGCCAGCAGCCTATATACCCCCATGACGGGACATGGCTACACCTTC. Translating gives CASSLYTPMTGHGYTF.

This clone appeared a single time. V usage is TRBV7-9 and J usage is TRBJ2-3; TRBD2 might be the D (6 bases). CDR3 length equals 16 residues. Germline V gene lookup returns CDR1 SEHNR and CDR2 FQNEAQ (reference sequence). The V end was cut by 0 bases, the J end by 4 bases, with 14 bases between. The CDR3 loop is CASSLAFLALADTQYF. The CDR3 bases are TGTGCCAGCAGCTTAGCATTCCTAGCGCTGGCAGATACGCAGTATTTT.

The chain carries TRBV5-1 and TRBJ1-3, with D uncertain. The CDR3 runs 12 residues. V was clipped by 0 bases and J by 3 bases, with 1 base between them. Germline V CDR1 and CDR2: SGHRS, YFSETQ. The CDR3 sequence is CASSLGGNTIYF. The CDR3 region has the DNA TGCGCCAGCAGCTTGGGTGGAAACACCATATATTTT.

The chain uses TRBV28 and TRBJ1-1; D is perhaps TRBD1 (5 bases). The CDR3 covers 16 residues. Trimming left V 6 bases short and J 4 bases short, with 21 bases between. The germline V gene encodes CDR1 MDHEN and CDR2 SYDVKM. The CDR3, as DNA: TGTGCCAGCAGCCTCCCTGGGAGGGCGCAGGGCACTGAAGCTTTCTTT. This codes for CASSLPGRAQGTEAFF. Filled out from reference TRBV28 and TRBJ1-1, the complete variable domain reads DVKVTQSSRYLVKRTGEKVFLECVQDMDHENMFWYRQDPGLGLRLIYFSYDVKMKEKGDIPEGYSVSREKKERFSLILESASTNQTSMYLCASSLPGRAQGTEAFFGQGTRLTVV.

The rearrangement joins TRBV27 to TRBJ2-3, with TRBD2 identical over 12 bases. CDR3 length: 16 residues. The J segment lost 4 bases and the V segment lost 4 bases, leaving 6 bases of the junction unmatched. CDR1 MNHEY and CDR2 SMNVEV come from the germline V gene (reference sequence). The chain's CDR3 is CASSSLAGGPADTQYF. The CDR3 nucleotides read TGTGCCAGCAGTTCTCTAGCGGGGGGGCCGGCAGATACGCAGTATTTT.